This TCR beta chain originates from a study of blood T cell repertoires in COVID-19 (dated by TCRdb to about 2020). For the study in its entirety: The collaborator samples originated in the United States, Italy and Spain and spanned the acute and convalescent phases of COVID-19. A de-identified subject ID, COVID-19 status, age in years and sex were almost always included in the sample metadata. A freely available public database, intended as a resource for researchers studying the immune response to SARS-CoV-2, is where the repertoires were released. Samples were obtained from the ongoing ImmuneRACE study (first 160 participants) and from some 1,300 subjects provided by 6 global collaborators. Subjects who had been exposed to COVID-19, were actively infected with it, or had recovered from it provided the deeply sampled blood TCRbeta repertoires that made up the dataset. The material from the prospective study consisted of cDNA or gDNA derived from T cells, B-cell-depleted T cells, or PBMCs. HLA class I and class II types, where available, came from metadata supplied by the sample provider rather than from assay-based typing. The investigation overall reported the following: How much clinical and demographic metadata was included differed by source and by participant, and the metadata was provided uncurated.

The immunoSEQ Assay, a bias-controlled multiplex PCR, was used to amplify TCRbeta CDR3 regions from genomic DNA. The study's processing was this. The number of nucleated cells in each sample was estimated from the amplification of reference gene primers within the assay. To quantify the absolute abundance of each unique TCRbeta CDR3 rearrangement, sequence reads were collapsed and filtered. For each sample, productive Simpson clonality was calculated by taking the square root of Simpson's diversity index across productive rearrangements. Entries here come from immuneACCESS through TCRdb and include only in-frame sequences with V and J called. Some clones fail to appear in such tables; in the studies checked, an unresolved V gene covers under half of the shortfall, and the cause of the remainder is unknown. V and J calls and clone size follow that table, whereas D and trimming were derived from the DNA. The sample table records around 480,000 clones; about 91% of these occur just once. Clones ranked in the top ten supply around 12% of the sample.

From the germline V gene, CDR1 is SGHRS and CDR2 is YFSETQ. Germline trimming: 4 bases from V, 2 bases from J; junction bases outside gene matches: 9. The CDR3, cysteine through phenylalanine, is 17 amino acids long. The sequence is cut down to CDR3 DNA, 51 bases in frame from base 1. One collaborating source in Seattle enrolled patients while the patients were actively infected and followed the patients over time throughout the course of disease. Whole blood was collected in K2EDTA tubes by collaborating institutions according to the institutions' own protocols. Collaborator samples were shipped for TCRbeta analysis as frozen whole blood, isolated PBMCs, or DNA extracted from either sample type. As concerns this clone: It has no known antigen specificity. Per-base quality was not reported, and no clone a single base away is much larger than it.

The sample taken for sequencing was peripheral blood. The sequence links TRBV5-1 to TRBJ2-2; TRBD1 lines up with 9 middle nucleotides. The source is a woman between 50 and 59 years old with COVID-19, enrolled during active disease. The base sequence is TGCGCCAGCAGCCACACAGTACAGGGGGCCAACACCGGGGAGCTGTTTTTT. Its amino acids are CASSHTVQGANTGELFF.